Each of the 6 T cell receptor beta chains below was sequenced from the same sample in a study of Graves' ophthalmopathy and Graves' hyperthyroidism. Transcripts of RNA were the source for amplifying TCR beta CDR3 regions. A first-round RT-PCR used HTBI primers, followed by a second-round multiplex PCR. TCRdb re-derived calls from the multiplex PCR reads in MiXCR, one entry per CDR3 protein. The sample yields about 24,000 distinct CDR3 sequences, less than 50% seen once. Sequenced sample: peripheral blood. The receptor set was obtained from an adult woman with stable Graves' hyperthyroidism.

As regards this clonotype: Its ends do not fully match the called genes, so a read error is possible. The J gene is TRBJ2-1, the V gene TRBV7-2, with 7 bases identical to TRBD1. This CDR3 spans 16 amino acids. Germline CDR1 reads SGHTA; CDR2 reads FQGNSA. CDR3 residues: CASSLAPTGAGDERFF. The CDR3 coding sequence is TGTGCCAGCAGCTTAGCTCCTACAGGGGCTGGGGATGAGCGGTTCTTC.

The chain employs TRBV28 and TRBJ2-5; 9 bases match TRBD2. The CDR3 covers 18 residues. Looked up from germline, CDR1 is MDHEN and CDR2 is SYDVKM. The V segment lost 2 bases and the J segment 2 bases; nucleotides outside the gene matches: 12. The CDR3 protein is CASSLVLAGPGEQETQYF. The CDR3 bases are TGTGCCAGCAGTTTAGTCCTAGCGGGACCCGGGGAGCAAGAGACCCAGTACTTC.

By sample share, this clonotype is medium-sized (0.01 to 0.1%). The chain couples TRBV7-2 to TRBJ2-7; 9 positions match TRBD1. Losses at the gene ends were 3 bases for V and 0 bases for J; bases not matched to a gene: 6. Germline V gene data show CDR1 as SGHTA and CDR2 as FQGNSA. The CDR3 is 16 residues long. The CDR3 sequence: CASSFSTGGRSYEQYF. CDR3 in DNA: TGTGCCAGCAGCTTCTCTACAGGGGGCCGCTCCTACGAGCAGTACTTC.

The sample holds many counts of this clonotype. A much larger clone differs from this one at a single base, so this may be a read error. V is TRBV4-1 and J is TRBJ2-7; 10 positions agree with TRBD2. V was clipped by 3 bases and J by 2 bases; unmatched bases: 7. The CDR3 totals 16 residues. CDR1 and CDR2 (germline): MGHRA, YSYEKL. In DNA form, the CDR3 reads TGCGCCAGCAGCCAGGAGCCTAGCGGGAGCGCCTACGAGCAGTACTTC. As protein: CASSQEPSGSAYEQYF.

This clonotype was counted ten times or more. This sequence joins TRBV12-3 or TRBV12-4 and TRBJ1-4; 7 bases map to TRBD1. V lost 5 bases to trimming and J lost 7 bases; unmatched junction nucleotides: 10. The length of the CDR3 is 15 residues. The CDR3: CASSTLTGMSEKLFF. For the CDR3, the DNA is TGTGCCAGCAGTACCCTGACAGGGATGAGTGAAAAACTGTTTTTT.

Of note for this clonotype: A read error may produce the germline difference seen at one junction end. V and J are TRBV6-5 and TRBJ2-2; possible D gene TRBD2, 5 bases. Germline lookup yields CDR1 MNHEY and CDR2 SVGAGI. The CDR3 covers 15 residues. The CDR3 loop is CASGHWASTTGELFF. The DNA for the CDR3 is TGTGCCAGCGGTCACTGGGCTAGCACTACCGGGGAGCTGTTCTTT.